The table lists the clone carrying this T cell receptor beta chain with many counts. The time point here: patch test 2, 6 weeks after DPC sensitization. Specified treatment: therapeutic diphenylcyclopropenone sensitization with weekly scalp DPC. TCRdb passed the RACE reads through MiXCR, listing each CDR3 protein once. The sample lists more than 70,000 distinct CDR3 sequences, under 14% seen once, with 1.6% in the top ten. The record originates from a study of human T cells and chemical hapten exposure. About the research overall: All patients underwent weekly scalp dosing with diphenylcyclopropenone for the full approximately 25-week study.

Deletions cut 8 bases from V and 8 bases from J, with 19 bases between. The CDR3 has 14 residues. Germline V lookup: CDR1 MNHEY, CDR2 SVGEGT. This specimen consisted of whole blood, obtained in connection with sensitization to the hapten diphenylcyclopropenone (DPC). This clonotype originated in a man between 18 and 29 years old with alopecia areata. Some clones in this sample may be carry-over from other donors' samples. This rearrangement joins TRBV6-2 or TRBV6-3 to TRBJ2-1; perhaps TRBD2 as D (6 bases). The CDR3 sequence is CASDWRFGGHEQFF. CDR3 DNA sequence: TGTGCCAGCGACTGGAGGTTCGGGGGTCATGAGCAGTTCTTC.